This TCR beta chain was observed in a study of blood T cell repertoires in COVID-19. The assay was immunoSEQ multiplex PCR, and TCRdb's table has in-frame clones only and misses some. Of under 150,000 clones in the sample, roughly 76% were seen once. CDR3 size: 13 residues. Germline CDR1 SGHNT, CDR2 YYREEE (reference sequence). Trimming pared 2 bases from V and 5 bases from J, leaving 7 bases between. The TCR was taken from a human donor with acute or convalescent COVID-19. The donor label of this sample is uncertain. Sequencing used peripheral blood. V usage is TRBV5-4 and J usage is TRBJ1-4; no definite D call. The CDR3 here is CASSFNLNEKLFF. The CDR3 DNA follows: TGTGCCAGCAGCTTCAACCTAAATGAAAAACTGTTTTTT.